This TCR beta chain was retrieved from a study of a mutant IDH1 vaccine in newly diagnosed glioma. Across the whole study: Weeks 1, 3, 5, 7, 11, 15, 19 and 23 were when patients received their eight vaccinations. The study started vaccination 4-6 weeks after radiotherapy alone, or with temozolomide cycles.

Comment on this clone: Its antigen remains unknown.

Documented time point: week 23, last vaccination. Doses comprised 300 ug of mutant IDH1 20-mer peptide each, plus topical imiquimod. Astrocytomas that were new, WHO grade 3 or 4, IDH1-mutant and ATRX-lost were present in the donors. Sequencing used immunoSEQ multiplex PCR; TCRdb keeps in-frame clones, though not all of them. The repertoire holds some 28,000 clones, with roughly four fifths as singletons. The sequence was obtained from a woman in her twenties or thirties with glioma. The material sequenced was PBMCs, taken from a glioma patient whose treatment included an IDH1 peptide vaccine.

The CDR3: CAWVTGTEGYTF. For the CDR3, the DNA is TGTGCCTGGGTAACCGGGACTGAAGGCTACACCTTC. This chain joins TRBV30 and TRBJ1-2, with TRBD1 as a possible D gene (5 bases). The CDR3 covers 12 residues. Germline V CDR1 and CDR2: GTSNPN, SVGIG (reference sequence). With 5 bases removed from V and 8 bases from J, the gap between germline ends came to 15 bases.